Presented here are 6 T cell receptor beta chains from one specimen sequenced in a study of T cell changes during pregnancy in multiple sclerosis. TCRdb's copy holds only in-frame clones and misses some; the assay was immunoSEQ multiplex PCR. The sample holds over 70,000 clones; 80% to 95% are singletons and the top ten take 1.5% to 2%. The sample here was peripheral blood, taken in the first trimester of pregnancy. These receptors were obtained from a female donor in good health, enrolled as a control in a pregnancy study.

This chain connects TRBV28 to TRBJ2-7; 7 nucleotides match TRBD2. Germline CDR1 reads MDHEN; CDR2 reads SYDVKM. J gave up 2 bases and V 6 bases, and 4 bases lay outside the gene matches. CDR3 length: 13 residues. CDR3 coding DNA: TGTGCCAGCAGCAAGCGGGGTACCTACGAGCAGTACTTC. Translating gives CASSKRGTYEQYF.

The chain joins TRBV29-1 to TRBJ2-1, with D unresolved. The CDR3 runs to 10 residues. CDR1 and CDR2 (germline): SQVTM, ANQGSEA. Trimming removed 6 bases at V and 8 bases at J, with 8 bases between. The chain's CDR3 is CSVADYEQFF. The CDR3 bases are TGCAGCGTGGCTGACTATGAGCAGTTCTTC.

The J gene is TRBJ2-3, the V gene TRBV6-5; no clear D gene. With 5 bases removed from V and 3 bases from J, the gap between germline ends came to 6 bases. CDR3 length equals 12 residues. Germline lookup yields CDR1 MNHEY and CDR2 SVGAGI. As DNA, the CDR3 is TGTGCCAGCAGTATAGAAACAGATACGCAGTATTTT. Protein sequence: CASSIETDTQYF.

CDR3 sequence (DNA): TGTGCCAGCAGTCCCAGGGGGAGCTCCTACAATGAGCAGTTCTTC. It specifies CASSPRGSSYNEQFF. This chain connects TRBV6-1 to TRBJ2-1; the match to TRBD1 covers 7 bases. Losses at the gene ends were 5 bases for V and 0 bases for J; bases not matched to a gene: 4. Germline V gene lookup returns CDR1 MNHNS and CDR2 SASEGT. The CDR3 runs 15 residues.

The rearrangement links TRBV10-1 to TRBJ2-5; D perhaps matches TRBD2 (5 bases). Deletions cut 4 bases from V and 0 bases from J, with 18 bases between. This CDR3 contains 17 residues. CDR1 and CDR2 (germline): WNHNN, SYGVQD (reference sequence). For the CDR3, the DNA is TGCGCCAGCAGTGGAGGGCAAGATCCCGAGGACCAAGAGACCCAGTACTTC. Translated: CASSGGQDPEDQETQYF.

This clone has just one count. V is TRBV28 and J is TRBJ1-5; weak D call: TRBD1 (5 bases). The V gene's germline CDR1 is MDHEN and CDR2 SYDVKM. This CDR3 region has 14 residues. V was clipped by 8 bases and J by 2 bases, with 13 bases between them. The chain's CDR3 is CASSGRGGNQPQHF. CDR3 DNA: TGTGCCAGCTCGGGGAGGGGAGGCAATCAGCCCCAGCATTTT.